This is a list of T cell receptor beta chains from one sample in a study of radiation and T cells in renal cell carcinoma. Produced via immunoSEQ multiplex PCR; TCRdb's table is partial and in-frame only. The table lists fewer than 200,000 clones, about 88% of them singletons. This sample comprised blood, obtained from a patient whose treatment included radiotherapy and nephrectomy. These receptors were collected from a woman between 50 and 59 years old with renal cell carcinoma. Each CDR3 is given with its conserved first and last residue. A D gene is named only where the DNA matches it firmly. Not every row has a clone size; where given, it reads once, few, many or a size class.

J gene: TRBJ2-1
D gene: TRBD2
clone size: NA
V gene: TRBV27
CDR3 DNA: TGTGCCAGCAGTTCTCGACTAGCCGGGGATGAGCAGTTCTTC
CDR3 protein: CASSSRLAGDEQFF

J gene: TRBJ2-3
D gene: NA
clone size: NA
V gene: TRBV7-6
CDR3 DNA: TGTGCCAGCAGCTTGGGGGTACCCTTAGGTGGTACAGATACGCAGTATTTT
CDR3 protein: CASSLGVPLGGTDTQYF

J gene: TRBJ1-3
D gene: NA
clone size: NA
V gene: TRBV5-4
CDR3 DNA: TGTGCCAGCAGCTTGAATGGGGGGCGCTCTGGAAACACCATATATTTT
CDR3 protein: CASSLNGGRSGNTIYF

J gene: TRBJ1-1
D gene: NA
clone size: NA
V gene: TRBV7-3
CDR3 DNA: TGTGCCAGTGGGGACACCGTGAACACTGAAGCTTTCTTT
CDR3 protein: CASGDTVNTEAFF

J gene: TRBJ2-1
D gene: TRBD1
clone size: NA
V gene: TRBV6-6
CDR3 DNA: TGTGCCAGCAGTAGATGGACAGGGATGACCTTGAGTGAGCAGTTCTTC
CDR3 protein: CASSRWTGMTLSEQFF

J gene: TRBJ1-5
D gene: TRBD1
clone size: few
V gene: TRBV19
CDR3 DNA: TGTGCCAGTAGTGCCTCAGGGGGCGGTCAGCCCCAGCATTTT
CDR3 protein: CASSASGGGQPQHF

J gene: TRBJ1-4
D gene: NA
clone size: NA
V gene: TRBV4-3
CDR3 DNA: TGCGCCAGCAGCAAAGACAGTGCAACTAATGAAAAACTGTTTTTT
CDR3 protein: CASSKDSATNEKLFF

J gene: TRBJ1-2
D gene: NA
clone size: NA
V gene: TRBV18
CDR3 DNA: TGTGCCAGCTCACCTGTCAGAGATAACTATGGCTACACCTTC
CDR3 protein: CASSPVRDNYGYTF

J gene: TRBJ1-4
D gene: NA
clone size: NA
V gene: TRBV7-2
CDR3 DNA: TGTGCCAGCAGCTTAAGGGGTAGGGTCAGGTTGAATGAAAAACTGTTTTTT
CDR3 protein: CASSLRGRVRLNEKLFF

J gene: TRBJ1-2
D gene: NA
clone size: NA
V gene: TRBV6-5
CDR3 DNA: TGTGCCAGCAATCCCGGGCTTAACTATGGCTACACCTTC
CDR3 protein: CASNPGLNYGYTF

J gene: TRBJ1-1
D gene: NA
clone size: NA
V gene: TRBV6-1
CDR3 DNA: TGTGCCAGCGATGGGGCTAATTCGAACACTGAAGCTTTCTTT
CDR3 protein: CASDGANSNTEAFF

J gene: TRBJ1-2
D gene: NA
clone size: NA
V gene: TRBV6-1
CDR3 DNA: TGTGCCAGCAGTGAAGGTTCTGCAGACTATGGCTACACCTTC
CDR3 protein: CASSEGSADYGYTF

J gene: TRBJ1-1
D gene: TRBD1
clone size: few
V gene: TRBV29-1
CDR3 DNA: TGCAGCGTTGGGACAGGGCCCACTGAAGCTTTCTTT
CDR3 protein: CSVGTGPTEAFF

J gene: TRBJ2-1
D gene: NA
clone size: NA
V gene: TRBV30
CDR3 DNA: TGTGCCTGGAGTGGAGGGTGGGACCTTGAGCAGTTCTTC
CDR3 protein: CAWSGGWDLEQFF

J gene: TRBJ1-4
D gene: NA
clone size: NA
V gene: TRBV4-2
CDR3 DNA: TGTGCCAGCAGCCAAGGTCAGCAAACTAATGAAAAACTGTTTTTT
CDR3 protein: CASSQGQQTNEKLFF